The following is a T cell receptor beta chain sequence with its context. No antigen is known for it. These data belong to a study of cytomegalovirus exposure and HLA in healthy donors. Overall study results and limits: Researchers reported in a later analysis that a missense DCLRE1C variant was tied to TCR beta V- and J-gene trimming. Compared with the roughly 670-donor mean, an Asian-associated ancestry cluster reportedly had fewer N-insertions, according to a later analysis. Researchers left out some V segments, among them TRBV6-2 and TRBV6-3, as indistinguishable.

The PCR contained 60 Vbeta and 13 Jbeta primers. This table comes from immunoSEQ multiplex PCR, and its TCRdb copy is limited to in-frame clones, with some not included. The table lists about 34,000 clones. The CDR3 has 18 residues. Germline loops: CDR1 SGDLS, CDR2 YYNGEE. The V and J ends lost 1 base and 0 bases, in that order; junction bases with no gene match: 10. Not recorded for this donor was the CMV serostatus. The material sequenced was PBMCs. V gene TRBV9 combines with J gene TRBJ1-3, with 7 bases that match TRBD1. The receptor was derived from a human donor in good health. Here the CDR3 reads CASSVSIPTGPSGNTIYF. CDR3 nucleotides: TGTGCCAGCAGCGTATCTATCCCGACAGGGCCCTCTGGAAACACCATATATTTT.